This TCR beta chain derives from a study of low-dose radiotherapy and immunotherapy resistance in tumors. Overall study: Every six weeks patients received intravenous ipilimumab 1 mg/kg, and every two weeks they received intravenous nivolumab 240 mg. Patients took oral aspirin 300 mg daily for four cycles from cycle 1 day 1.

Time point denoted: before trial treatment. All eligible patients presented with advanced solid tumors that contained no tumor-infiltrating lymphocytes. Germline CDR1 reads MNHNY; CDR2 reads SVGAGI (reference sequence). V lost 7 bases to trimming and J lost 1 base; unmatched junction nucleotides: 10. This CDR3 has 15 amino acids. cDNA synthesis used a TRAV/TRBV-specific primer set for both chains. TCR amplification ran approximately 20 PCR cycles using constant-region and V-primer adapter primers. TCRdb redid the calling of the reads with MiXCR, one entry per CDR3 protein. The sample records tens of thousands of distinct CDR3 sequences, approximately 31% being singletons. This clonotype was detected ten times or more.

This TCR derives from a female donor with ovarian cancer. Source: PBMCs, taken before treatment. J is TRBJ2-7 and V is TRBV6-6; TRBD2 agrees at 7 bases. The CDR3 loop reads CASKAGSAPSYEQYF. In DNA, the CDR3 is TGTGCCAGCAAAGCGGGGTCTGCGCCTTCCTACGAGCAGTACTTC.